This entry describes one TCR beta chain. This sample is drawn from a study of OX40 agonist ivuxolimab in advanced cancers. The assay was immunoSEQ multiplex PCR, and TCRdb's table has in-frame clones only and misses some. The repertoire holds 70,000 to 90,000 clones, roughly nine tenths seen once, with 8.4% in the top ten. This TCR was recovered from an adult with an advanced solid tumor such as melanoma, head and neck, liver or kidney cancer. The source was CD4+ or CD8+ T cells sorted from blood, collected in a trial of the OX40 agonist ivuxolimab.

DNA for the CDR3: TGTGCCAGCAGTGTATACCAACGTGTCACAGATACGCAGTATTTT. This codes for CASSVYQRVTDTQYF. The chain has TRBV28 and TRBJ2-3; D remains unclear. The V gene lost 5 bases and the J gene lost 2 bases, with 14 bases spanning the gap. This CDR3 region has 15 residues. Germline CDR1 MDHEN, CDR2 SYDVKM.